These 2 T cell receptor beta chains came from one sample sequenced in a study of CD8 T cells in Susac syndrome. RNA in amounts of 0.5 to 1 ug was reverse transcribed with random hexamers. TCRdb processed the immunoSEQ multiplex PCR reads anew with MiXCR; each CDR3 protein has one entry. The sample contains approximately 130,000 distinct CDR3 sequences, around 91% of which appear only once. What was sequenced was CD8+ T cells from PBMCs. The receptors derive from a human donor with multiple sclerosis.

This chain links TRBV27 with TRBJ2-1; D may be TRBD1 (6 bases). This CDR3 contains 16 residues. Germline CDR1 is MNHEY and CDR2 is SMNVEV (reference sequence). Trimming took off 7 bases at V and 3 bases at J, with 19 bases between the two ends. CDR3 DNA: TGTGCCAGCAAAGGGGGAGAGAGGCTCCACTACAATGAGCAGTTCTTC. This encodes CASKGGERLHYNEQFF.

The chain carries TRBV7-9 and TRBJ2-2; D call uncertain. The germline V gene encodes CDR1 SEHNR and CDR2 FQNEAQ (reference sequence). The length of the CDR3 is 15 residues. The V and J ends lost 5 bases and 3 bases respectively, with 13 bases between them. In nucleotides, the CDR3 is TGTGCCAGCAGCACGAGGCTAGGCCACACCGGGGAGCTGTTTTTT. Amino acids: CASSTRLGHTGELFF.